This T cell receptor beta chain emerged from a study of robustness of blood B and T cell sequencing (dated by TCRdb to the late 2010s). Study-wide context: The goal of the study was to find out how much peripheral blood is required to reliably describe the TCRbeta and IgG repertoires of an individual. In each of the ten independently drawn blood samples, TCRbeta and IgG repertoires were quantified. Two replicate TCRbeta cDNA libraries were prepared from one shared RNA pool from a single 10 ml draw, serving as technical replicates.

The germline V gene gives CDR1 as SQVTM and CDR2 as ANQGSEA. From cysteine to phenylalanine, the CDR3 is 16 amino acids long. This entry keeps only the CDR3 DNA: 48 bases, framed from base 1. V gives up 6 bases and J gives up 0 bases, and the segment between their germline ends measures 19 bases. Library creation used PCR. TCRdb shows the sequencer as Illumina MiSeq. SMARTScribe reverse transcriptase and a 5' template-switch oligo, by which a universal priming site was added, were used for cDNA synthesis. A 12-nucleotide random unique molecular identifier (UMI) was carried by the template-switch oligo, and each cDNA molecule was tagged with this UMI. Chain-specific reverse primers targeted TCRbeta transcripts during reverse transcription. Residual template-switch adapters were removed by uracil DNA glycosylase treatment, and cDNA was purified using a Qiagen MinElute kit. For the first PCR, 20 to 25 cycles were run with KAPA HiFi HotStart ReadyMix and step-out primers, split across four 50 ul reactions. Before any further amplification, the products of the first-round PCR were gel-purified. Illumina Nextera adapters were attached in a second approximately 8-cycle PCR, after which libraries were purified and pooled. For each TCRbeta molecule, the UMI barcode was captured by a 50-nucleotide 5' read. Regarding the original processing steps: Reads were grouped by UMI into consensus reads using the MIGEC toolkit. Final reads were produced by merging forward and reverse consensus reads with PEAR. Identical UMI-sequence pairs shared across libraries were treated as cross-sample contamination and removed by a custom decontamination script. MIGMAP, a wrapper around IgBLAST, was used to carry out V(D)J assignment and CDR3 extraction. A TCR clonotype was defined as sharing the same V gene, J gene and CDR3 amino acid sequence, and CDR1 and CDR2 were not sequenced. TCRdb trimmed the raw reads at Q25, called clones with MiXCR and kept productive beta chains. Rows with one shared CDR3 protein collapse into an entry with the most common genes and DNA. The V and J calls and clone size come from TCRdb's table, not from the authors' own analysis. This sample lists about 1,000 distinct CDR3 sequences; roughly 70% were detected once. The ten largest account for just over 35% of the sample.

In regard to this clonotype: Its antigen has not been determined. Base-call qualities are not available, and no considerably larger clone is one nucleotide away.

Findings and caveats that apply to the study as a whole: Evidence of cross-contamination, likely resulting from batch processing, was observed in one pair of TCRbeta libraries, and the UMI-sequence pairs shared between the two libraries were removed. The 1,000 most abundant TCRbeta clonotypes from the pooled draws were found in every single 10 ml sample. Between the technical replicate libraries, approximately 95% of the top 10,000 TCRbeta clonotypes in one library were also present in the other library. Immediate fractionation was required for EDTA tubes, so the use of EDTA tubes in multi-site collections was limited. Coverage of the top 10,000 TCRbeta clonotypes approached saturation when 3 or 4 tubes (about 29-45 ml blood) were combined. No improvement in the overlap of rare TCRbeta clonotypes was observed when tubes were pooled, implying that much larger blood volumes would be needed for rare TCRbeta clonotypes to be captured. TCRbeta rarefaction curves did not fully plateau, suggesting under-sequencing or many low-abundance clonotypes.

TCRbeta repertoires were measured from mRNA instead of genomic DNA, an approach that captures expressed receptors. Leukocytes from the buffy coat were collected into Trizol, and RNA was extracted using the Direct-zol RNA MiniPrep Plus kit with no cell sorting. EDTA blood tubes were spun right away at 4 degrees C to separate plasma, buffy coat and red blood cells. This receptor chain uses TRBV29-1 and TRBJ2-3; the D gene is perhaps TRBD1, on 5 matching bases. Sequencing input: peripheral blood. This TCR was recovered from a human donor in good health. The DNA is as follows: TGCAGCGTAAGGGGCGTCGGTTCCCTTAGCACAGATACGCAGTATTTT. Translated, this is CSVRGVGSLSTDTQYF.